The present T cell receptor (beta chain) was sequenced within a study of tumor-infiltrating lymphocytes in primary liver carcinoma. Study background: Each of the growths was stage T1-T3 N0M0, extending roughly 4.2 to 11 cm across. There were roughly 3.5 to 7.5 million productive TCRbeta reads per sample, a yield similar across tissue types.

The investigators made TCR beta cDNA from 500 ng total RNA, using a constant-region primer. Slightly modified ARM-PCR, run as three nested multiplex PCR rounds, produced the TCR beta libraries. Rounds one and two of PCR, each of around 11 cycles, were primed with TRBV1-TRBV30 forward primers and a C-beta reverse primer. TCRdb re-analysed the multiplex PCR reads in MiXCR, keeping a single row per CDR3 protein. The table lists about 29,000 distinct CDR3 sequences, less than 80% of them singletons. Notes on the study in general: Blood fell significantly below tumors in its top-250-clone fraction (p = 0.039).

Co-extracting RNA and DNA was done with 20-30 mg of unsorted bulk tissue as input. Germline lookup yields CDR1 MNHNS and CDR2 SASEGT. The CDR3 is 15 residues long. Note on this clonotype: Its specificity is unknown. One end of the junction varies from germline; a read error may be responsible.

The chain uses TRBV6-1 and TRBJ1-1, with D possibly TRBD1 on 6 matching bases. The sample consisted of liver tumor tissue from sampling region 5. The sample's subset: tumor region T5, tumor centre. This TCR was recovered from a man between 35 and 55 years old with primary liver carcinoma and hepatitis B virus infection. CDR3 DNA sequence: TGTGCCGGCAGTGAGGGGACGGGGGGCAACACTGAAGCTTTCTTT. It codes for CAGSEGTGGNTEAFF.